The 10 T cell receptor beta chains given below trace back to one sample, sequenced in a study of T cell responses to AZD1222 COVID-19 vaccine (dated by TCRdb to the early 2020s). The library relied on the immunoSEQ multiplex PCR assay. Entries here come from immuneACCESS through TCRdb and include only in-frame sequences with V and J called. Some clones fail to appear in such tables; in the studies checked, an unresolved V gene covers under half of the shortfall, and the cause of the remainder is unknown. In all, the sample holds approximately 140,000 clones, and 75% to 95% of those were seen once. The ten largest account for 2.8% of the sample. Per the publication, the time point label means: baseline before first vaccination. The input for sequencing was peripheral blood, taken on day 0 of AZD1222 vaccination. These receptors all come from an adult in good health.

As for this clone: This specimen includes other DNA sequences encoding the same CDR3. The rearrangement uses TRBV6-5 and TRBJ1-5; D unclear. Germline-derived CDR1 and CDR2 are MNHEY and SVGAGI. The CDR3 length is 13 residues. Trimming removed 2 bases from V and 2 bases from J, with 4 bases in between. The CDR3 here is CASSYDGNQPQHF. DNA for the CDR3: TGTGCCAGCAGTTACGACGGCAATCAGCCCCAGCATTTT.

In its sample, this clone was seen once. The rearrangement joins TRBV15 to TRBJ2-3, with TRBD2 matching over 8 bases. V was clipped by 0 bases and J by 6 bases; unmatched bases: 11. This CDR3 is 17 amino acids long. From germline, CDR1 is LNHNV and CDR2 YYDKDF (reference sequence). Here the CDR3 reads CATSRDPLAGSGDTQYF. The CDR3 DNA reads as TGTGCCACCAGCAGAGATCCCCTAGCGGGCTCGGGGGATACGCAGTATTTT.

DNA of the CDR3: TGTGCCAGCAGCTCTAGCGGGGCCGGCTACAATGAGCAGTTCTTC. Its protein is CASSSSGAGYNEQFF. V usage is TRBV5-5 and J usage is TRBJ2-1; 9 bases fit TRBD2. The V gene end was trimmed by 3 bases and the J gene end by 3 bases; junction bases not matched to a gene: 4. The germline CDR1 and CDR2 sequences are SGHKS and YYEKEE (reference sequence). This CDR3 spans 15 amino acids. Using reference TRBV5-5 and TRBJ2-1 for the parts outside the CDR3, the full variable domain is DAGVTQSPTHLIKTRGQQVTLRCSPISGHKSVSWYQQVLGQGPQFIFQYYEKEERGRGNFPDRFSARQFPNYSSELNVNALLLGDSALYLCASSSSGAGYNEQFFGPGTRLTVL.

The V and J genes are TRBV6-5 and TRBJ2-5; weak D call: TRBD1 (6 bases). CDR1 is MNHEY and CDR2 is SVGAGI in the germline V gene. This CDR3 is built from 13 residues. The ends were cut back, 6 bases at V and 6 bases at J, with 14 bases in the middle. DNA of the CDR3: TGTGCCAGCAGCCAGACAGGCGCCAAGACCCAGTACTTC. It is translated as CASSQTGAKTQYF.

This chain links TRBV10-1 with TRBJ1-3; perhaps TRBD1 as D (5 bases). Trimming stripped 0 bases from V and 0 bases from J, with 15 bases between. This CDR3 spans 18 amino acids. From germline, CDR1 is WNHNN and CDR2 SYGVQD (reference sequence). CDR3 bases: TGCGCCAGCAGTGAGTCACCCAGCCGTGGGGCCTCTGGAAACACCATATATTTT. Translating it yields CASSESPSRGASGNTIYF.

The rearrangement joins TRBV3-1 (or the pseudogene TRBV3-2) to TRBJ1-2, with D maybe TRBD1 (5 bases). Germline CDR1 and CDR2: LGHDT and YNNKEL (reference sequence). V was clipped by 8 bases and J by 4 bases, with 17 bases between them. CDR3 length: 14 residues. CDR3 protein: CASRKGVDVYGYTF. The CDR3 DNA reads TGTGCCAGCCGCAAAGGGGTGGACGTCTATGGCTACACCTTC.

The chain carries TRBV6-1 and TRBJ1-5, with TRBD1 identical over 9 bases. Germline V gene data show CDR1 as MNHNS and CDR2 as SASEGT. The CDR3 covers 16 residues. J gave up 3 bases and V 3 bases, and 6 bases lay outside the gene matches. CDR3 region: CASSDGTGTHNQPQHF. The CDR3 region has the DNA TGTGCCAGCAGTGACGGGACAGGGACCCACAATCAGCCCCAGCATTTT.

The chain uses TRBV11-2 and TRBJ2-7, with TRBD1 as a possible D gene (6 bases). The CDR3 length is 13 residues. Germline V gene lookup returns CDR1 SGHAT and CDR2 FQNNGV. Trimming pared 5 bases from V and 2 bases from J, leaving 10 bases between. This chain's CDR3 is CASSTRQAYEQYF. The CDR3 DNA reads as TGTGCCAGCAGCACCAGACAGGCCTACGAGCAGTACTTC.

The J gene is TRBJ1-2, the V gene TRBV5-6, with TRBD1 identical over 10 bases. Looked up from germline, CDR1 is SGHDT and CDR2 is YYEEEE. V lost 5 bases and J lost 7; bases outside the gene matches: 5. The length of the CDR3 is 13 residues. The CDR3 region has the DNA TGTGCCAGCAGTTGGGGACAGGGGATTGGCTACACCTTC. It encodes CASSWGQGIGYTF.

This chain uses TRBV7-9 with TRBJ1-4; D uncertain. Trimming removed 7 bases at V and 7 bases at J, with 13 bases between. The CDR3 is 13 amino acids. Germline loops: CDR1 SEHNR, CDR2 FQNEAQ (reference sequence). The CDR3 sequence is CASNRGSGEKLFF. CDR3 bases: TGTGCCAGCAATCGAGGGTCGGGTGAAAAACTGTTTTTT. The full variable domain, in which reference TRBV7-9 and TRBJ1-4 provide the parts outside the CDR3, is DTGVSQNPRHKITKRGQNVTFRCDPISEHNRLYWYRQTLGQGPEFLTYFQNEAQLEKSRLLSDRFSAERPKGSFSTLEIQRTEQGDSAMYLCASNRGSGEKLFFGSGTQLSVL.